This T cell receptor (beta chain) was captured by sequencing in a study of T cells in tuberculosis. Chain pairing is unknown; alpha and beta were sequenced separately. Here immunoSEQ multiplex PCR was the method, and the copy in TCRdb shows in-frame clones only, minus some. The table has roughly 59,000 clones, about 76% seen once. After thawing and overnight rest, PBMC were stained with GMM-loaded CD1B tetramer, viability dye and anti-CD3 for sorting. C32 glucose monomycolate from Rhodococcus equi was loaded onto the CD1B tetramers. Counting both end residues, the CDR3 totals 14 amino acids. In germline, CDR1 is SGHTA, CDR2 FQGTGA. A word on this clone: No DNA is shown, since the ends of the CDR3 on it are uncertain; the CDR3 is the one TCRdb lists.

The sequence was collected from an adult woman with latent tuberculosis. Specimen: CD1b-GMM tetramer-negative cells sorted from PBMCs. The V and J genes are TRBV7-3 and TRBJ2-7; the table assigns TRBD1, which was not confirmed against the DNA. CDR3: CASSLTFGRGNLNF.